Below are 21 T cell receptor beta chains sequenced from a single sample in a study of T cell changes during pregnancy in multiple sclerosis. TCRdb's table, derived via immunoSEQ multiplex PCR, lists solely in-frame clones and lacks some. The top ten hold more than 8% of the sample, which has around 44,000 clones, around 91% seen once. Sequenced material: CD8+ T cells from peripheral blood mononuclear cells, taken in the first trimester of pregnancy. The source of these receptors is a female donor with multiple sclerosis, enrolled in a pregnancy study.

The chain uses TRBV7-9 and TRBJ2-7; 8 bases fit TRBD2. Trimming cost V 1 base and J 5 bases; bases outside gene matches: 7. This CDR3 contains 15 residues. CDR1 is SEHNR, CDR2 FQNEAQ, per germline (reference sequence). This chain's CDR3 is CASSLVQAGVNEQYF. The DNA for the CDR3 is TGTGCCAGCAGCTTAGTCCAAGCGGGAGTAAACGAGCAGTACTTC.

This clone was observed a few times. This chain uses TRBV5-6 with TRBJ1-1, with 11 bases matching TRBD1. The germline V gene has CDR1 SGHDT and CDR2 YYEEEE. The CDR3 spans 14 residues. The J segment lost 5 bases and the V segment lost 3 bases, leaving 3 bases of the junction unmatched. The CDR3 sequence is CASSSGQGATEAFF. The DNA of the CDR3 is TGTGCCAGCAGCTCTGGACAGGGGGCGACTGAAGCTTTCTTT.

This chain's CDR3 is CASSEEIGGRTDEQFF. In nucleotides, the CDR3 is TGTGCCAGCAGTGAAGAAATCGGCGGGAGGACCGATGAGCAGTTCTTC. The V call is TRBV6-1, the J call TRBJ2-1; TRBD2 agrees at 8 bases. Germline CDR1 reads MNHNS; CDR2 reads SASEGT. The trim removed 1 base at V and 8 bases at J, leaving 10 bases unmatched. The CDR3 spans 16 residues.

The CDR3 bases are TGCGCCAGCAGCCAAGCGGAACGGGATAATGAAAAACTGTTTTTT. Encoded protein: CASSQAERDNEKLFF. The genes are TRBV4-1 and TRBJ1-4; D gene unclear. V was shortened by 1 base and J by 4 bases, with 10 bases between the two germline ends. Per the germline V gene, CDR1 is MGHRA and CDR2 is YSYEKL. CDR3 length: 15 amino acids.

V usage is TRBV5-1 and J usage is TRBJ2-1; the D is unclear. Germline CDR1 SGHRS, CDR2 YFSETQ. V was trimmed by 0 bases and J by 1 base, leaving 8 bases between them. This CDR3 is 15 amino acids long. The CDR3 DNA reads as TGCGCCAGCAGCTTGGCCCAACAGTCCTACAATGAGCAGTTCTTC. Translating it yields CASSLAQQSYNEQFF. Using reference TRBV5-1 and TRBJ2-1 for the parts outside the CDR3, the full variable domain is KAGVTQTPRYLIKTRGQQVTLSCSPISGHRSVSWYQQTPGQGLQFLFEYFSETQRNKGNFPGRFSGRQFSNSRSEMNVSTLELGDSALYLCASSLAQQSYNEQFFGPGTRLTVL.

The chain has TRBV27 and TRBJ2-7; 8 bases fit TRBD2. This CDR3 is built from 13 residues. The V gene's germline CDR1 is MNHEY and CDR2 SMNVEV (reference sequence). Germline trimming cut 5 bases from V and 4 bases from J; bases unmatched to any gene: 4. Here the CDR3 reads CASSPTSGYEQYF. Written as DNA, the CDR3 is TGTGCCAGCAGTCCCACTAGCGGATACGAGCAGTACTTC.

The chain couples TRBV7-9 to TRBJ2-7; D is possibly TRBD1 (6 bases). Trimming took off 2 bases at V and 13 bases at J, with 15 bases between the two ends. Looked up from germline, CDR1 is SEHNR and CDR2 is FQNEAQ (reference sequence). The CDR3 length is 12 residues. The CDR3 bases are TGTGCCAGCAGCTTAACAGGGTCCCCTTCCTACTTC. Translating it yields CASSLTGSPSYF.

This chain joins TRBV5-6 and TRBJ2-5; no clear D gene. Looked up from germline, CDR1 is SGHDT and CDR2 is YYEEEE. V lost 2 bases to trimming and J lost 5 bases, with 13 bases between them. The CDR3 is 14 amino acids. The CDR3 reads CASSFDGPRETQYF. The CDR3, as DNA: TGTGCCAGCAGCTTCGACGGCCCGAGGGAGACCCAGTACTTC.

The rearrangement uses TRBV27 and TRBJ2-1; the match to TRBD1 covers 8 bases. Germline V gene lookup returns CDR1 MNHEY and CDR2 SMNVEV (reference sequence). Losses at the gene ends were 4 bases for V and 6 bases for J; bases not matched to a gene: 8. CDR3 length: 15 amino acids. The DNA for the CDR3 is TGTGCCAGCAGTTGGAGGCAGGGGGCGGCCAATGAGCAGTTCTTC. This encodes CASSWRQGAANEQFF.

This chain connects TRBV18 to TRBJ1-5, with a possible D match to TRBD1 (5 bases). Germline assignment: CDR1 KGHSH and CDR2 LQKENI. The CDR3 runs to 15 residues. The germline V and J ends were trimmed by 2 bases and 6 bases, with 14 bases remaining between them. The CDR3 nucleotides are TGTGCCAGCTCACCAGAAGGTTTTCAGGGTCAGCCCCAGCATTTT. Amino acids: CASSPEGFQGQPQHF. The variable domain in full, with the rest retrieved from reference TRBV18 and TRBJ1-5, is NAGVMQNPRHLVRRRGQEARLRCSPMKGHSHVYWYRQLPEEGLKFMVYLQKENIIDESGMPKERFSAEFPKEGPSILRIQQVVRGDSAAYFCASSPEGFQGQPQHFGDGTRLSIL.

The chain links TRBV7-6 to TRBJ2-1, with 10 bases fitting TRBD2. The CDR3 is 15 amino acids. The trim removed 2 bases at V and 7 bases at J, leaving 5 bases unmatched. Looked up from germline, CDR1 is SGHVS and CDR2 is FNYEAQ. CDR3: CASSLSGGVGNEQFF. The CDR3 region has the DNA TGTGCCAGCAGCTTAAGCGGGGGGGTGGGGAATGAGCAGTTCTTC.

The chain recombines TRBV13 with TRBJ2-1, with 7 bases that match TRBD2. With 5 bases clipped from V and 5 bases from J, the junction kept 6 bases outside the gene matches. The CDR3 has 14 amino acids. CDR1 is PRHDT and CDR2 is FYEKMQ in the germline V gene (reference sequence). CDR3 bases: TGTGCCAGCAGCGTAAAGCGGGGTAACAATGAGCAGTTCTTC. Amino acid sequence: CASSVKRGNNEQFF.

V usage is TRBV5-1 and J usage is TRBJ2-7; 10 nucleotides match TRBD1. CDR3 length: 13 residues. Trimming took 5 bases from V and 6 from J; bases not matched to a gene: 5. In germline, CDR1 is SGHRS, CDR2 YFSETQ. The CDR3 bases are TGCGCCAGCAGTTCGGGACAGGGGAGCGAGCAGTACTTC. It is translated as CASSSGQGSEQYF.

The J gene is TRBJ1-1, the V gene TRBV7-9, with 12 bases aligning to TRBD1. V gave up 4 bases and J gave up 1 base; unmatched junction bases: 10. Germline V gene data show CDR1 as SEHNR and CDR2 as FQNEAQ (reference sequence). The CDR3 runs to 18 residues. CDR3: CASSSWGQGALPNTEAFF. In DNA, the CDR3 is TGTGCCAGCAGCTCATGGGGACAGGGGGCGCTTCCGAACACTGAAGCTTTCTTT. Full variable domain (rest looked up from reference TRBV7-9 and TRBJ1-1): DTGVSQNPRHKITKRGQNVTFRCDPISEHNRLYWYRQTLGQGPEFLTYFQNEAQLEKSRLLSDRFSAERPKGSFSTLEIQRTEQGDSAMYLCASSSWGQGALPNTEAFFGQGTRLTVV.

This clone was detected once. V usage is TRBV27 and J usage is TRBJ2-1; 11 nucleotides align to TRBD2. Germline CDR1 and CDR2: MNHEY and SMNVEV (reference sequence). V lost 5 bases and J lost 0; bases outside the gene matches: 9. The CDR3 loop spans 18 amino acids. CDR3 bases: TGTGCCAGCAGTCCCGGACTAGCGGGCTTTAGCTCCTACAATGAGCAGTTCTTC. It translates to CASSPGLAGFSSYNEQFF.

The J gene is TRBJ1-1, the V gene TRBV5-8; possibly TRBD1 for D (5 bases). Trimming removed 3 bases from V and 8 bases from J, with 11 bases in between. The CDR3 runs to 12 residues. Germline CDR1 SGHTS, CDR2 YDEGEE. The DNA of the CDR3 is TGTGCCAGCAGCTCCAGGGACTTCGAAGCTTTCTTT. This gives the protein CASSSRDFEAFF.

This chain uses TRBV30 with TRBJ1-5; TRBD1 agrees at 7 bases. V lost 2 bases and J lost 4; bases outside the gene matches: 2. Germline lookup yields CDR1 GTSNPN and CDR2 SVGIG (reference sequence). The CDR3 length is 13 residues. The CDR3 DNA sequence: TGTGCCTGGAGTATGACAGGGAATCAGCCCCAGCATTTT. Translating gives CAWSMTGNQPQHF.

In this sample, this clone turned up once. CDR3 loop: CASSTSVTAEQYF. For the CDR3, the DNA is TGTGCCAGTAGTACCTCAGTAACAGCCGAGCAGTACTTC. The chain recombines TRBV19 with TRBJ2-7; D is unresolved. The CDR3 extends over 13 amino acids. CDR1 LNHDA and CDR2 SQIVND come from the germline V gene (reference sequence). V lost 4 bases and J 6 bases, leaving 13 bases between the germline ends.

V is TRBV5-1 and J is TRBJ1-5; 11 bases align to TRBD1. V trimming: 4 bases; J trimming: 1 base; junction bases outside the gene matches: 4. Germline V gene data show CDR1 as SGHRS and CDR2 as YFSETQ. This CDR3 has 16 amino acids. The DNA of the CDR3 is TGCGCCAGCAGCGTAGGGACAGGGGGGAGCAATCAGCCCCAGCATTTT. It is translated as CASSVGTGGSNQPQHF.

The CDR3 nucleotides are TGTGCCAGCAGCTTCTTACCGGGACAGGCCTCTGGGGGGGTTAATGAGCAGTTCTTC. It specifies CASSFLPGQASGGVNEQFF. V gene TRBV5-8 combines with J gene TRBJ2-1, with a tentative D call TRBD1 (8 bases). Germline lookup yields CDR1 SGHTS and CDR2 YDEGEE. V lost 2 bases to trimming and J lost 7 bases, with 28 bases between them. The CDR3 sequence is 19 residues long.

The rearrangement links TRBV29-1 to TRBJ2-7; D is uncertain. There are 13 residues in the CDR3. The germline V gene has CDR1 SQVTM and CDR2 ANQGSEA. V lost 7 bases and J 9 bases, leaving 22 bases between the germline ends. In DNA, the CDR3 is TGCAGCGGCTCGACTTTCGGCGATCATAGGCAGTACTTC. As protein: CSGSTFGDHRQYF.